This T cell receptor (beta chain) appears in the sequencing data of a study of blood T cell repertoires in COVID-19. As for the study in general: Acute and convalescent COVID-19 samples came from the United States, Italy and Spain. Nucleic acid was either cDNA or gDNA, and it came from T cells, B-cell-depleted T cells, or PBMCs.

The V and J ends lost 0 bases and 0 bases respectively, with 3 bases between them. CDR3 size: 13 residues. The V gene's germline CDR1 is PRHDT and CDR2 FYEKMQ (reference sequence). Authors' methods: Quantification of nucleated cells was approximated via reference gene primer amplification. Sequencing was performed with immunoSEQ multiplex PCR; in TCRdb, only in-frame clones are kept and a portion is missing. The DNA gave D and trimming, while V, J and clone size come from that table. The data hold about 250,000 clones, with about 89% observed a single time. This clone was picked up a small number of times. Other DNA variants within this sample encode the same CDR3.

The clonotype originates from a man younger than 45 with acute or convalescent COVID-19. Sequencing input: peripheral blood. The chain couples TRBV13 to TRBJ2-7; no reliable D call. DNA of the CDR3: TGTGCCAGCAGCTTAGGGGCCTCCTACGAGCAGTACTTC. As protein: CASSLGASYEQYF.